This T cell receptor (beta chain) was recovered during a study of blood T cell repertoires in COVID-19. This clone was seen only once. Original methodology: From reference gene primer amplification, estimates of nucleated cell counts were derived. Clones were read by immunoSEQ multiplex PCR, and TCRdb kept only the in-frame ones, dropping some. V, J and clone size are taken as reported in that table, and D and trimming were inferred from the DNA itself. The sample yields about 270,000 clones, about 88% seen once. Trimming cost V 3 bases and J 1 base; bases outside gene matches: 1. The CDR3 extends over 14 amino acids. CDR1 is SGHRS and CDR2 is YFSETQ in the germline V gene. Cohort 3 recovered donors had two negative PCRs, clearance, or symptom resolution.

This receptor was identified in a woman between 45 and 65 years old who had recovered from COVID-19. The chain recombines TRBV5-1 with TRBJ2-5; the match to TRBD2 covers 9 bases. The sample was PBMCs or T cells enriched from blood (not recorded which). CDR3 protein: CASSSTSGQETQYF. For the CDR3, the DNA is TGCGCCAGCAGCTCGACTAGCGGCCAAGAGACCCAGTACTTC.